This T cell receptor beta chain emerged from a study of blood T cells in healthy people across ages. Alongside a J-beta primer mix, a sample-barcoded 5' primer served in a second PCR lasting about 7 to 11 cycles. All cDNA molecules were each tagged by a template-switch adaptor with 12 random nucleotides. From the 5' RACE reads, TCRdb called clonotypes with MiXCR, one entry per CDR3 protein. This sample has 1,800,000 or so distinct CDR3 sequences, with about 39% found just once. This clonotype was recorded a few times. CDR3 length: 13 amino acids. Per the germline V gene, CDR1 is SEHNR and CDR2 is FQNEAQ (reference sequence). The V end lost 5 bases, the J end lost 9 bases, and 15 bases lay between the germline ends.

This clonotype originated in a human donor in good health. Sequencing was performed on blood. The chain couples TRBV7-9 to TRBJ2-3, with TRBD2 as a possible D gene (5 bases). The CDR3 reads CASSPDYLRTQYF. Written as DNA, the CDR3 is TGTGCCAGCAGCCCCGACTACCTCAGGACGCAGTATTTT.